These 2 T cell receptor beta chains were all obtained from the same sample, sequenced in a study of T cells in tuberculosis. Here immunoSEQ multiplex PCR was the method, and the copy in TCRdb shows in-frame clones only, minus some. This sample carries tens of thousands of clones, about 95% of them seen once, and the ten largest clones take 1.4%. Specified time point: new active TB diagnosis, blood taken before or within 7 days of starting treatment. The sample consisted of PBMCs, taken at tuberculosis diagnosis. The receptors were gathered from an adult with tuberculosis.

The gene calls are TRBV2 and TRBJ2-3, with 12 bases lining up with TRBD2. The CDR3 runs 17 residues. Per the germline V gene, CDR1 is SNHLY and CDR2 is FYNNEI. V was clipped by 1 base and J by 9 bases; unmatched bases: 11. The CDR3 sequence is CASSEGRTSGAARTQYF. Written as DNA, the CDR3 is TGTGCCAGCAGTGAAGGGCGGACTAGCGGGGCTGCAAGGACGCAGTATTTT.

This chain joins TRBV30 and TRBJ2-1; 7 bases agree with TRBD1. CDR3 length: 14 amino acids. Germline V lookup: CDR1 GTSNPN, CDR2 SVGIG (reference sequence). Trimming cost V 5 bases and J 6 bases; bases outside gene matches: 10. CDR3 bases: TGTGCCTGGGCAAGACAGGGTTTAGCCAATGAGCAGTTCTTC. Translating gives CAWARQGLANEQFF.